This T cell receptor beta chain emerged from a study of blood T cells in healthy people across ages. Points from the study as a whole: A roughly linear age-dependent decrease characterized TCR beta diversity per million T cells.

The use of a sample-barcoded 5' primer and a J-beta primer mix characterized a second PCR of roughly 7 to 11 cycles. Every cDNA molecule carried a tag from a template-switch adaptor bearing 12 random nucleotides. TCRdb used MiXCR to reprocess the 5' RACE reads, holding one entry per CDR3 protein. Among 650,000 to 1,000,000 distinct CDR3 sequences listed, under 40% were seen once. Trimming took 0 bases from V and 8 from J, leaving 8 bases between them. The CDR3 is 13 residues long. In germline, CDR1 is MRHNA, CDR2 SNTAGT. With respect to this clonotype: Its antigen is as yet unknown. This may stem from a read error, because a much larger clone lies one nucleotide away.

This TCR was sampled from a man between 18 and 35 years old in good health. The genes are TRBV6-4 and TRBJ2-1; D is uncertain. The sequencing input was blood. CDR3 DNA: TGTGCCAGCAGTGACTCGGCTGGCCATGAGCAGTTCTTC. This encodes CASSDSAGHEQFF.